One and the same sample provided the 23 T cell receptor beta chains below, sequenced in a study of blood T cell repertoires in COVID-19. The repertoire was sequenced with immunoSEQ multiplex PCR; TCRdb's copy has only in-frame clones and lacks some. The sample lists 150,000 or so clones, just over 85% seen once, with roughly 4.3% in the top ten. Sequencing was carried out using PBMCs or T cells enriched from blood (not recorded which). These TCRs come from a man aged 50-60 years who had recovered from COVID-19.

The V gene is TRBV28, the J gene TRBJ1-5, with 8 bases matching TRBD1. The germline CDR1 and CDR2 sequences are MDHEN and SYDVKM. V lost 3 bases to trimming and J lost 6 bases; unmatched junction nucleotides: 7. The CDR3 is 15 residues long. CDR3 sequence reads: CASSLSLTGVQPQHF. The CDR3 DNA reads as TGTGCCAGCAGTTTGTCTTTGACAGGGGTTCAGCCCCAGCATTTT. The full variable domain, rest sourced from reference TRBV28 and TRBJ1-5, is DVKVTQSSRYLVKRTGEKVFLECVQDMDHENMFWYRQDPGLGLRLIYFSYDVKMKEKGDIPEGYSVSREKKERFSLILESASTNQTSMYLCASSLSLTGVQPQHFGDGTRLSIL.

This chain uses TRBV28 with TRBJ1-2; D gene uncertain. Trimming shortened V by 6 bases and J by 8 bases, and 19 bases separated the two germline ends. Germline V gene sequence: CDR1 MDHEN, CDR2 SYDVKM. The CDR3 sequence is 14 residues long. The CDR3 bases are TGTGCCAGCAGCATGTCTGGGAGCCCGGGAGGCTACACCTTC. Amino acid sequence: CASSMSGSPGGYTF.

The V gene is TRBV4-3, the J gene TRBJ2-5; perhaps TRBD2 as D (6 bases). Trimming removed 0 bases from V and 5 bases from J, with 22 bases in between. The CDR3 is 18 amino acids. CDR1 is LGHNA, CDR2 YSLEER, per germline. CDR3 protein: CASSQESLGSSGVETQYF. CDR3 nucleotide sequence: TGCGCCAGCAGCCAAGAGTCATTAGGATCTTCGGGGGTTGAGACCCAGTACTTC.

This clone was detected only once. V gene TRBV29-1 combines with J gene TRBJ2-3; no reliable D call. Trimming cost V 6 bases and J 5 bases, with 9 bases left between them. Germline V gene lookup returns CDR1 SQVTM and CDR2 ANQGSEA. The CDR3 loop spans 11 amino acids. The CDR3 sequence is CSVEPKDTQYF. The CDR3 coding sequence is TGCAGCGTCGAGCCCAAAGATACGCAGTATTTT.

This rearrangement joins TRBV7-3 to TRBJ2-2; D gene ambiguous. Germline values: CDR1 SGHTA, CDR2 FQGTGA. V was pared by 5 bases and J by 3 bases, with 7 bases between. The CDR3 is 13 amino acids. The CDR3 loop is CASSPTYTGELFF. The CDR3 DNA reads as TGTGCCAGCAGCCCTACTTACACCGGGGAGCTGTTTTTT.

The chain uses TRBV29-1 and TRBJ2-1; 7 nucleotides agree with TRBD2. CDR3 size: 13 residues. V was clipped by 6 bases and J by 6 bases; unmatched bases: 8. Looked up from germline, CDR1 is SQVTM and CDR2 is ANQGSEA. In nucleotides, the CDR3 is TGCAGCGTGACACCCGGCGGGGGCAATGAGCAGTTCTTC. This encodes CSVTPGGGNEQFF.

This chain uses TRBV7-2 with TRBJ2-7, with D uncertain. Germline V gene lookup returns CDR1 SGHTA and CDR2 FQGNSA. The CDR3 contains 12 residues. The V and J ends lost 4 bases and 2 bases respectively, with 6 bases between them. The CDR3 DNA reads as TGTGCCAGCAGCTCAACAACCTACGAGCAGTACTTC. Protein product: CASSSTTYEQYF.

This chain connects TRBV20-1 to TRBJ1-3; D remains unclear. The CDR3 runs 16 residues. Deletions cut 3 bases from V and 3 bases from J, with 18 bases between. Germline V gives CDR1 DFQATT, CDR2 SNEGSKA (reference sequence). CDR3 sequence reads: CSASKTSGGSGNTIYF. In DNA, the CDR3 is TGCAGTGCTAGTAAAACTAGCGGCGGCAGTGGAAACACCATATATTTT.

The CDR3: CASKLQGGNYGYTF. CDR3 nucleotide sequence: TGTGCCAGCAAACTTCAGGGGGGTAACTATGGCTACACCTTC. The chain combines TRBV6-5 with TRBJ1-2; 7 positions match TRBD1. The CDR3 spans 14 residues. J was trimmed by 1 base and V by 7 bases; bases with no gene match: 6. Germline values: CDR1 MNHEY, CDR2 SVGAGI.

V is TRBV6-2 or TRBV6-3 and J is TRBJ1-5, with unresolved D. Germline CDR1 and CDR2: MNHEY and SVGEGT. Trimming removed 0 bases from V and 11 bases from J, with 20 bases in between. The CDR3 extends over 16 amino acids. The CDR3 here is CASSYSLGMASRSQHF. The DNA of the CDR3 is TGTGCCAGCAGTTACTCGCTTGGCATGGCCTCTAGGTCCCAGCATTTT.

For the CDR3, the DNA is TGTGCCAGCTCACCAAACACAAATAATTCACCCCTCCACTTT. This sequence encodes CASSPNTNNSPLHF. The chain couples TRBV18 to TRBJ1-6; D is unresolved. The CDR3 loop spans 14 amino acids. CDR1 and CDR2 from the germline V gene are KGHSH and LQKENI. V shed 2 bases and J shed 5 bases, with 7 bases lying between them. The variable domain in full, completed from reference TRBV18 and TRBJ1-6, reads NAGVMQNPRHLVRRRGQEARLRCSPMKGHSHVYWYRQLPEEGLKFMVYLQKENIIDESGMPKERFSAEFPKEGPSILRIQQVVRGDSAAYFCASSPNTNNSPLHFGNGTRLTVT.

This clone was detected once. The CDR3 here is CASSLARGQGVAEAFF. CDR3 coding DNA: TGTGCCAGCAGTTTAGCGAGGGGGCAGGGGGTGGCTGAAGCTTTCTTT. The rearrangement uses TRBV27 and TRBJ1-1; 7 bases agree with TRBD1. The trim removed 2 bases at V and 6 bases at J, leaving 12 bases unmatched. This CDR3 comprises 16 residues. Germline-derived CDR1 and CDR2 are MNHEY and SMNVEV (reference sequence).

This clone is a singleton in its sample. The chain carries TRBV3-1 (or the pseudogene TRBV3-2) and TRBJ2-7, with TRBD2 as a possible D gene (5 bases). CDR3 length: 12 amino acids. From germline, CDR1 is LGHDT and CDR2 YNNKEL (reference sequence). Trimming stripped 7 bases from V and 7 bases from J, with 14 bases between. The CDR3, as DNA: TGTGCCAGCACCGATAAGAGGACTGAGCAGTACTTC. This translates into CASTDKRTEQYF.

CDR3 coding DNA: TGTGCCACCAGGCCCCGACAGATCTATGGCTACACCTTC. Translation: CATRPRQIYGYTF. V gene TRBV24-1 combines with J gene TRBJ1-2; D might be TRBD1 (5 bases). Looked up from germline, CDR1 is KGHDR and CDR2 is SFDVKD. The CDR3 runs 13 residues. Trimming stripped 7 bases from V and 4 bases from J, with 12 bases between.

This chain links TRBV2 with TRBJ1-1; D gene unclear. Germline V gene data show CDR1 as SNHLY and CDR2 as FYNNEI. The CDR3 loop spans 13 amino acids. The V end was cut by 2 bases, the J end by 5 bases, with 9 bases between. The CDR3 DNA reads TGTGCCAGCAGTGAAATTCGGTCGACTGAAGCTTTCTTT. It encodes CASSEIRSTEAFF. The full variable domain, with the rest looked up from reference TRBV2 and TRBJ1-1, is EPEVTQTPSHQVTQMGQEVILRCVPISNHLYFYWYRQILGQKVEFLVSFYNNEISEKSEIFDDQFSVERPDGSNFTLKIRSTKLEDSAMYFCASSEIRSTEAFFGQGTRLTVV.

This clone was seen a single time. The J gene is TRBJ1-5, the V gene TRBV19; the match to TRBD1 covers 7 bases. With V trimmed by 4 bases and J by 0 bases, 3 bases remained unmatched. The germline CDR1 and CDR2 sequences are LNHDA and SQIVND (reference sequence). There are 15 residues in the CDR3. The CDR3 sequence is CASSRGQDSNQPQHF. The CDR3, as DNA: TGTGCCAGTAGTAGAGGACAGGATAGCAATCAGCCCCAGCATTTT. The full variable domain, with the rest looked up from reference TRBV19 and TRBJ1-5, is DGGITQSPKYLFRKEGQNVTLSCEQNLNHDAMYWYRQDPGQGLRLIYYSQIVNDFQKGDIAEGYSVSREKKESFPLTVTSAQKNPTAFYLCASSRGQDSNQPQHFGDGTRLSIL.

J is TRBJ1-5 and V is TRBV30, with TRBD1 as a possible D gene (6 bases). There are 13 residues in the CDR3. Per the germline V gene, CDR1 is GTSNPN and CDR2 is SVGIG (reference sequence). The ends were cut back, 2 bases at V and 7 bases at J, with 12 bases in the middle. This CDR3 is CAWSPYQGQPQHF. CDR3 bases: TGTGCCTGGAGTCCCTACCAGGGGCAGCCCCAGCATTTT.

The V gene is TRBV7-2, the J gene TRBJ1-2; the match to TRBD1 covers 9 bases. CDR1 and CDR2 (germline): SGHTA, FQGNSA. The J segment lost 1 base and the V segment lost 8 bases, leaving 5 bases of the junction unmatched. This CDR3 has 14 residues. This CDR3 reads CASQQGALNYGYTF. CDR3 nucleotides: TGTGCCAGCCAACAGGGGGCTCTTAACTATGGCTACACCTTC.

The CDR3 coding sequence is TGCAGCGTCGGGCCCCGGTGGGGGACGGGGACTGTAAACTATGGCTACACCTTC. It is translated as CSVGPRWGTGTVNYGYTF. This chain connects TRBV29-1 to TRBJ1-2; the D gene is possibly TRBD1 (5 bases). The CDR3 has 18 amino acids. The V and J ends lost 6 bases and 2 bases respectively, with 28 bases between them. Germline CDR1 SQVTM, CDR2 ANQGSEA.

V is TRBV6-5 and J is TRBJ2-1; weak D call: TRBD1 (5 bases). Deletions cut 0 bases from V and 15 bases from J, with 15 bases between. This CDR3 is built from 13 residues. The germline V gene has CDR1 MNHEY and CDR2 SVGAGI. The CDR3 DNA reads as TGTGCCAGCAGTTACTCCTCAGGGTCTGTGCCGTTCTTC. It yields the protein CASSYSSGSVPFF.

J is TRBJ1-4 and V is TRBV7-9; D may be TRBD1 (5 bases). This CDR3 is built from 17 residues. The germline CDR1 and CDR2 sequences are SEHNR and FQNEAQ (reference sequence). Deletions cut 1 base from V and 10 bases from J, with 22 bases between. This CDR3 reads CASSLGAQGGGIGKLFF. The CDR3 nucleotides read TGTGCCAGCAGCTTAGGAGCGCAGGGAGGAGGGATAGGAAAACTGTTTTTT. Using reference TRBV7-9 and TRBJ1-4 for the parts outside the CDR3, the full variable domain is DTGVSQNPRHKITKRGQNVTFRCDPISEHNRLYWYRQTLGQGPEFLTYFQNEAQLEKSRLLSDRFSAERPKGSFSTLEIQRTEQGDSAMYLCASSLGAQGGGIGKLFFGSGTQLSVL.

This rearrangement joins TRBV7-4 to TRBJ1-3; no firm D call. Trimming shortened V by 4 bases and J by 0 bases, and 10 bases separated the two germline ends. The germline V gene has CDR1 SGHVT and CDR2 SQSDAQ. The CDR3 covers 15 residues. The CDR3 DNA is TGTGCCAGCAGCTCGACAACTCTCTCTGGAAACACCATATATTTT. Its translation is CASSSTTLSGNTIYF.

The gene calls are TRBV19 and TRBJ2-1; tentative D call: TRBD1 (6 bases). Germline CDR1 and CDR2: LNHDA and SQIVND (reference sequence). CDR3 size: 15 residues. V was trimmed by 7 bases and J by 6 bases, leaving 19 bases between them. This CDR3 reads CASTGWGLTGNEQFF. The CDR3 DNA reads TGTGCCAGTACCGGATGGGGGCTTACAGGCAATGAGCAGTTCTTC.